Listed here are 26 T cell receptor beta chains from one sample, sequenced in a study of T cells in Graves' hyperthyroidism and ophthalmopathy. Amplified TCR beta CDR3 regions came from RNA transcripts. The TCR CDR3 was amplified in a first-round RT-PCR using the HTBI primer set. TCRdb reanalysed the multiplex PCR reads using MiXCR and keeps one entry per CDR3 protein. This sample yields 250,000 to 300,000 distinct CDR3 sequences, of which 10% to 15% are seen a single time; 6% to 8% belongs to the top ten. The sample taken for sequencing was blood. Receptors originate from a woman aged 25 to 39 with Graves' hyperthyroidism that later progressed to Graves' ophthalmopathy.

This clonotype was seen repeatedly, ten times or more. The V gene is TRBV6-1, the J gene TRBJ2-2; D may be TRBD1 or TRBD2 (7 bases each). Germline V gene lookup returns CDR1 MNHNS and CDR2 SASEGT. Trimming took 6 bases from V and 7 from J, leaving 12 bases between them. The CDR3 has 13 residues. The CDR3 loop is CASRAGGVGELFF. In DNA, the CDR3 is TGTGCCAGCAGGGCAGGGGGGGTCGGGGAGCTGTTTTTT.

This chain joins TRBV6-1 and TRBJ2-1; D may be TRBD2 (6 bases). The germline V and J ends were trimmed by 6 bases and 9 bases, with 21 bases remaining between them. Germline V gene sequence: CDR1 MNHNS, CDR2 SASEGT. The CDR3 covers 15 residues. The DNA of the CDR3 is TGTGCCAGCAGACCAAATAGAGCGGGTAAGGGTGAGCAGTTCTTC. It yields the protein CASRPNRAGKGEQFF.

This clonotype has a count of ten or more. J is TRBJ2-7 and V is TRBV27; D may correspond to TRBD1 or TRBD2 (5 bases each). The V end lost 5 bases, the J end lost 0 bases, and 14 bases lay between the germline ends. Looked up from germline, CDR1 is MNHEY and CDR2 is SMNVEV (reference sequence). The CDR3 length is 15 residues. CDR3 sequence: CASSGAGTASYEQYF. CDR3 coding DNA: TGTGCCAGCAGTGGCGCCGGGACGGCCTCCTACGAGCAGTACTTC.

The chain couples TRBV5-8 to TRBJ2-7, with D maybe TRBD1 (6 bases). The CDR3 extends over 14 amino acids. Per germline, CDR1 SGHTS and CDR2 YDEGEE. Between the trimmed V and J ends, which lost 2 bases and 3 bases, there was a span of 12 bases. In nucleotides, the CDR3 is TGTGCCAGCAGCTTAACAGGGAATCACTACGAGCAGTACTTC. Its translation is CASSLTGNHYEQYF.

This clonotype came up a few times. The chain combines TRBV30 with TRBJ2-7, with 8 nucleotides matching TRBD1. The J segment lost 5 bases and the V segment lost 2 bases, leaving 5 bases of the junction unmatched. CDR3 length: 13 residues. In germline, CDR1 is GTSNPN, CDR2 SVGIG (reference sequence). This chain's CDR3 is CAWSFGQGDEQYF. In nucleotides, the CDR3 is TGTGCCTGGAGTTTCGGACAGGGAGACGAGCAGTACTTC.

This clonotype was detected many times. V is TRBV4-3 and J is TRBJ2-7; D gene unclear. The CDR3 is made up of 15 amino acids. Between the trimmed V and J ends, which lost 2 bases and 0 bases, there was a span of 11 bases. Germline CDR1 reads LGHNA; CDR2 reads YSLEER. CDR3 loop: CASSQLPGSSYEQYF. CDR3 nucleotides: TGCGCCAGCAGCCAACTCCCCGGCAGCTCCTACGAGCAGTACTTC.

This clonotype was found a few times. The rearrangement joins TRBV4-3 to TRBJ2-1; D gene unclear. From germline, CDR1 is LGHNA and CDR2 YSLEER. The CDR3 totals 17 residues. Deletions cut 0 bases from V and 0 bases from J, with 12 bases between. The CDR3 protein is CASSQDLWLVSYNEQFF. CDR3 bases: TGCGCCAGCAGCCAAGATCTCTGGCTTGTCTCCTACAATGAGCAGTTCTTC.

This clonotype was seen many times. The chain employs TRBV20-1 and TRBJ2-7; D call uncertain. Germline CDR1 and CDR2: DFQATT and SNEGSKA (reference sequence). The CDR3 spans 14 residues. Trimming took 3 bases from V and 0 from J, leaving 12 bases between them. CDR3 protein: CSASSVGRSYEQYF. The CDR3 DNA follows: TGCAGTGCTAGTTCCGTTGGACGCTCCTACGAGCAGTACTTC.

This clonotype occurred a few times. CDR3 bases: TGCGCCAGCAGCTTAAATAGACTAGCCGGAGGGGCAGATACGCAGTATTTT. It specifies CASSLNRLAGGADTQYF. The chain recombines TRBV5-1 with TRBJ2-3, with 7 nucleotides matching TRBD2. CDR1 SGHRS and CDR2 YFSETQ come from the germline V gene. This CDR3 region has 17 residues. V was pared by 2 bases and J by 4 bases, with 13 bases of the junction left unmatched.

This clonotype appeared many times. This rearrangement joins TRBV24-1 to TRBJ2-2; no clear D. Germline values: CDR1 KGHDR, CDR2 SFDVKD. V dropped 1 base and J dropped 1 base, with 3 bases sitting between them. This CDR3 has 14 residues. CDR3 in amino acids: CATSDFGNTGELFF. DNA of the CDR3: TGTGCCACCAGTGATTTCGGGAACACCGGGGAGCTGTTTTTT.

There are a few counts of this clonotype. The chain joins TRBV19 to TRBJ2-5; 7 bases map to TRBD2. This CDR3 has 14 residues. With V trimmed by 4 bases and J by 2 bases, 4 bases remained unmatched. Germline V lookup: CDR1 LNHDA, CDR2 SQIVND (reference sequence). The CDR3 loop is CASSTSGVQETQYF. The CDR3 DNA reads as TGTGCCAGTAGTACTAGCGGAGTTCAAGAGACCCAGTACTTC.

Many counts were recorded for this clonotype. This chain links TRBV24-1 with TRBJ2-5; a weak D match, TRBD1 (6 bases). Germline lookup yields CDR1 KGHDR and CDR2 SFDVKD. The CDR3 is made up of 13 amino acids. V lost 5 bases and J 7 bases, leaving 13 bases between the germline ends. CDR3 region: CATSGSGVPTQYF. CDR3 in DNA: TGTGCCACCAGTGGGTCAGGGGTGCCGACCCAGTACTTC.

At least ten counts were recorded for this clonotype. The gene calls are TRBV5-6 and TRBJ1-1; D uncertain. Germline CDR1 is SGHDT and CDR2 is YYEEEE. With 4 bases removed from V and 8 bases from J, the gap between germline ends came to 12 bases. CDR3 size: 12 residues. DNA of the CDR3: TGTGCCAGCAGCATAAACGGGGTAGAAGCTTTCTTT. It encodes CASSINGVEAFF. The full variable domain, completed using reference TRBV5-6 and TRBJ1-1, is DAGVTQSPTHLIKTRGQQVTLRCSPKSGHDTVSWYQQALGQGPQFIFQYYEEEERQRGNFPDRFSGHQFPNYSSELNVNALLLGDSALYLCASSINGVEAFFGQGTRLTVV.

This clonotype was counted at least ten times. The genes are TRBV5-1 and TRBJ2-5, with TRBD2 identical over 7 bases. Unmatched junction bases numbered 9, after V lost 6 bases and J lost 1 base. This CDR3 region has 15 residues. Germline assignment: CDR1 SGHRS and CDR2 YFSETQ. Written as DNA, the CDR3 is TGCGCCAGCAACTGGGGGGGGAGAAGCCAAGAGACCCAGTACTTC. It translates to CASNWGGRSQETQYF.

This clonotype was detected ten times or more. This rearrangement joins TRBV29-1 to TRBJ2-1, with 11 bases that match TRBD1. J gave up 9 bases and V 7 bases, and 8 bases lay outside the gene matches. The CDR3 loop spans 13 amino acids. CDR1 is SQVTM and CDR2 is ANQGSEA in the germline V gene. The CDR3 nucleotides read TGCAGCGCACCTGGACAGGGGGCGGGTGAGCAGTTCTTC. Its translation: CSAPGQGAGEQFF.

There are many counts of this clonotype. The J gene is TRBJ1-5, the V gene TRBV28, with 7 bases that match TRBD1. From germline, CDR1 is MDHEN and CDR2 SYDVKM. The J segment lost 6 bases and the V segment lost 7 bases, leaving 12 bases of the junction unmatched. CDR3 size: 15 residues. The chain's CDR3 is CASTAETGRSQPQHF. CDR3 nucleotide sequence: TGTGCCAGCACCGCGGAGACAGGGAGGAGTCAGCCCCAGCATTTT.

This clonotype was counted between two and nine times. DNA of the CDR3: TGTGCCATCAGTGGATCCGGGACAGGGGACCCAGAAGCTTTCTTT. This encodes CAISGSGTGDPEAFF. This chain connects TRBV10-3 to TRBJ1-1; 10 bases are shared with TRBD1. V gave up 4 bases and J gave up 8 bases; unmatched junction bases: 10. Germline V gives CDR1 ENHRY, CDR2 SYGVKD. This CDR3 is 15 amino acids long.

V and J are TRBV5-4 and TRBJ1-4; 10 bases agree with TRBD1. Germline loops: CDR1 SGHNT, CDR2 YYREEE (reference sequence). This CDR3 region has 14 residues. J was trimmed by 7 bases and V by 3 bases; bases with no gene match: 3. CDR3 protein: CASSWTGGGEKLFF. As DNA, the CDR3 is TGTGCCAGCAGCTGGACAGGGGGAGGTGAAAAACTGTTTTTT.

This clonotype was seen ten or more times. The chain couples TRBV6-1 to TRBJ1-1; weak D call: TRBD1 (6 bases). V was pared by 4 bases and J by 1 base, with 13 bases between. Per the germline V gene, CDR1 is MNHNS and CDR2 is SASEGT. The CDR3 is 15 residues long. Written as DNA, the CDR3 is TGTGCCAGCAGTGGCGCGGGAGGGGGGAACACTGAAGCTTTCTTT. It translates to CASSGAGGGNTEAFF.

This clonotype has a count of ten or more. The CDR3 loop is CAWGTGGDEKLFF. As DNA, the CDR3 is TGTGCCTGGGGTACAGGGGGCGATGAAAAACTGTTTTTT. This chain links TRBV30 with TRBJ1-4; TRBD1 aligns across 9 bases. Unmatched junction bases numbered 4, after V lost 5 bases and J lost 6 bases. CDR3 length: 13 residues. Germline V gene lookup returns CDR1 GTSNPN and CDR2 SVGIG (reference sequence).

This clonotype was observed many times. The V gene is TRBV28, the J gene TRBJ2-3; D call uncertain. Germline values: CDR1 MDHEN, CDR2 SYDVKM. Trimming stripped 3 bases from V and 4 bases from J, with 11 bases between. This CDR3 region has 14 residues. As DNA, the CDR3 is TGTGCCAGCAGTTTGGGCCTTGACCCAGATACGCAGTATTTT. Translating it yields CASSLGLDPDTQYF. The whole variable domain, remainder taken from reference TRBV28 and TRBJ2-3, is DVKVTQSSRYLVKRTGEKVFLECVQDMDHENMFWYRQDPGLGLRLIYFSYDVKMKEKGDIPEGYSVSREKKERFSLILESASTNQTSMYLCASSLGLDPDTQYFGPGTRLTVL.

This clonotype has a count of ten or more. The chain employs TRBV5-5 and TRBJ2-7; TRBD1 matches at 8 bases. The V gene end was trimmed by 4 bases and the J gene end by 0 bases; junction bases not matched to a gene: 9. CDR1 is SGHKS and CDR2 is YYEKEE in the germline V gene (reference sequence). The CDR3 runs to 16 residues. The CDR3 DNA is TGTGCCAGCAGCACAAGTAGGACAGGGAGCTCCTACGAGCAGTACTTC. Translation gives CASSTSRTGSSYEQYF.

This clonotype was seen more than once but under ten times. The J gene is TRBJ2-4, the V gene TRBV6-2 or TRBV6-3; D remains unclear. Germline V gene lookup returns CDR1 MNHEY and CDR2 SVGEGT. Trimming stripped 4 bases from V and 4 bases from J, with 11 bases between. The CDR3 has 14 amino acids. DNA for the CDR3: TGTGCCAGCAGTTTGGGGTTGTCTAAAAACATTCAGTACTTC. Its translation: CASSLGLSKNIQYF.

The chain has TRBV13 and TRBJ1-4; no definite D call. The CDR3 totals 13 residues. V lost 0 bases and J 8 bases, leaving 7 bases between the germline ends. CDR1 and CDR2 (germline): PRHDT, FYEKMQ (reference sequence). CDR3 loop: CASSLGLEEKLFF. In DNA, the CDR3 is TGTGCCAGCAGCTTAGGCCTAGAGGAAAAACTGTTTTTT.

This clonotype was counted ten times or more. The chain is built from TRBV20-1 and TRBJ2-4; D ambiguous. In germline, CDR1 is DFQATT, CDR2 SNEGSKA (reference sequence). The CDR3 contains 14 residues. V lost 6 bases and J lost 0, with 12 bases in between. CDR3 coding DNA: TGCAGTGCGCAAGATCAAATAGCCAAAAACATTCAGTACTTC. The encoded protein is CSAQDQIAKNIQYF.

This clonotype has just a few counts. The chain couples TRBV6-1 to TRBJ1-5; D may be TRBD1 (5 bases). The CDR3 totals 18 residues. The V end lost 6 bases, the J end lost 0 bases, and 21 bases lay between the germline ends. Germline V CDR1 and CDR2: MNHNS, SASEGT. The DNA for the CDR3 is TGTGCCAGCAGAGTGAATATCTGGGACGGGTATAGCAATCAGCCCCAGCATTTT. Protein product: CASRVNIWDGYSNQPQHF.